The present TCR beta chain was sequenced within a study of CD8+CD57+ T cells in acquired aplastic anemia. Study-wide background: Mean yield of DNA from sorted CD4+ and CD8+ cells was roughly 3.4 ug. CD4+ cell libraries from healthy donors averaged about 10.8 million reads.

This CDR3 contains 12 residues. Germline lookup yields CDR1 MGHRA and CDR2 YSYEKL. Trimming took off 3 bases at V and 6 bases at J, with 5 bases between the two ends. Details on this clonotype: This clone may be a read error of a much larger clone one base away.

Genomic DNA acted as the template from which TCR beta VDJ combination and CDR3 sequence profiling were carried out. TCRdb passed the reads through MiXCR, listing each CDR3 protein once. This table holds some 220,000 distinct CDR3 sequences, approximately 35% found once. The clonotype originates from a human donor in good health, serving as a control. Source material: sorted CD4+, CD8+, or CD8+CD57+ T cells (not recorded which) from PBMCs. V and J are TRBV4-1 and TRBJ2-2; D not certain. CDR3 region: CASSHNAGELFF. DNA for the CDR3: TGCGCCAGCAGCCACAACGCCGGGGAGCTGTTTTTT.